Sequencing of this TCR beta chain was carried out in a study of blood T cell repertoires in COVID-19. In the study overall: The United States, Italy and Spain were the sources of the acute and convalescent COVID-19 samples. From T cells, B-cell-depleted T cells, or PBMCs came the material, which was cDNA or gDNA.

In the original workflow: Reference gene primers were amplified, and this amplification served to estimate nucleated cell counts. This table comes from immunoSEQ multiplex PCR, and its TCRdb copy is limited to in-frame clones, with some not included. From that table come the V and J calls and clone size; the DNA was used to work out D and trimming. The table records fewer than 300,000 clones, about 86% of them present only once. Between the trimmed V and J ends, which lost 5 bases and 3 bases, there was a span of 11 bases. This CDR3 is built from 13 residues. CDR1 and CDR2 (germline): SEHNR, FQNEAQ (reference sequence). While infection was still active, Seattle patients were enrolled and then followed longitudinally.

The sample was peripheral blood. The J gene is TRBJ2-7, the V gene TRBV7-9; the D gene is possibly TRBD2 (5 bases). This TCR was recovered from a woman in her 30s with COVID-19, enrolled during active disease. Written as DNA, the CDR3 is TGTGCCAGCAGCGCACAAGGAGGCTACGAGCAGTACTTC. The encoded protein is CASSAQGGYEQYF.